The next 16 T cell receptor beta chains were all read from a single sample in a study of cytomegalovirus exposure and HLA in healthy donors. The PCR contained 60 Vbeta and 13 Jbeta primers. Profiled with immunoSEQ multiplex PCR; TCRdb holds only in-frame clones, not every one. Of 140,000 to 150,000 clones listed, approximately 84% are singletons. The sequencing input was PBMCs. The source is a woman aged 60 to 75 in good health and CMV-seropositive.

The chain combines TRBV5-1 with TRBJ2-1; 7 bases map to TRBD2. The CDR3 spans 16 residues. Trimming removed 0 bases from V and 0 bases from J; junction bases left unmatched: 3. Germline assignment: CDR1 SGHRS and CDR2 YFSETQ. Written as DNA, the CDR3 is TGCGCCAGCAGCTTGGGAGGGAGGGCCTCCTACAATGAGCAGTTCTTC. It yields the protein CASSLGGRASYNEQFF. Full variable domain (remainder filled in from reference TRBV5-1 and TRBJ2-1): KAGVTQTPRYLIKTRGQQVTLSCSPISGHRSVSWYQQTPGQGLQFLFEYFSETQRNKGNFPGRFSGRQFSNSRSEMNVSTLELGDSALYLCASSLGGRASYNEQFFGPGTRLTVL.

The DNA of the CDR3 is TGTGCCAGCTCACCAGGGCCTTCCTACAATGAGCAGTTCTTC. It specifies CASSPGPSYNEQFF. The chain recombines TRBV18 with TRBJ2-1; D unresolved. V lost 2 bases, J lost 1 base, and 6 bases lay in between. Per germline, CDR1 KGHSH and CDR2 LQKENI. This CDR3 spans 14 amino acids.

The gene calls are TRBV4-2 and TRBJ1-5; 7 bases agree with TRBD1. The CDR3 contains 16 residues. The germline V gene has CDR1 LGHNA and CDR2 YNFKEQ. V trimming: 1 base; J trimming: 2 bases; junction bases outside the gene matches: 5. The CDR3 DNA reads TGTGCCAGCAGCCAAGGACTCACAGGGGGCAATCAGCCCCAGCATTTT. Translating it yields CASSQGLTGGNQPQHF.

The rearrangement uses TRBV7-9 and TRBJ1-2, with TRBD1 matching 10 bases. Germline assignment: CDR1 SEHNR and CDR2 FQNEAQ (reference sequence). The junction had 9 bases not matched to a gene; V was cut back by 5 bases and J by 6 bases. The CDR3 is 15 residues long. The CDR3 loop reads CASSARDRGINGYTF. The CDR3 DNA is TGTGCCAGCAGCGCCCGGGACAGGGGAATCAATGGCTACACCTTC.

The genes are TRBV7-6 and TRBJ2-2; the match to TRBD1 covers 7 bases. V lost 1 base, J lost 6 bases, and 8 bases stayed unmatched. The germline gives CDR1 SGHVS, CDR2 FNYEAQ. The length of the CDR3 is 16 residues. The CDR3, as DNA: TGTGCCAGCAGCTTAGAAGACAGGGTCGGGGCCGGGGAGCTGTTTTTT. Protein: CASSLEDRVGAGELFF.

This chain joins TRBV11-2 and TRBJ2-7, with D hard to call. CDR3 length: 11 residues. Deletions cut 4 bases from V and 3 bases from J, with 4 bases between. Germline V gene lookup returns CDR1 SGHAT and CDR2 FQNNGV. For the CDR3, the DNA is TGTGCCAGCAGCTCCCACTACGAGCAGTACTTC. Translating it yields CASSSHYEQYF. The variable domain in full, completed from reference TRBV11-2 and TRBJ2-7, reads EAGVAQSPRYKIIEKRQSVAFWCNPISGHATLYWYQQILGQGPKLLIQFQNNGVVDDSQLPKDRFSAERLKGVDSTLKIQPAKLEDSAVYLCASSSHYEQYFGPGTRLTVT.

The CDR3 here is CASSPTGYNEQFF. The CDR3 region has the DNA TGTGCCAGCAGTCCGACGGGTTACAATGAGCAGTTCTTC. The rearrangement joins TRBV6-5 to TRBJ2-1; D is ambiguous. Germline loops: CDR1 MNHEY, CDR2 SVGAGI. This CDR3 spans 13 amino acids. Trimming stripped 5 bases from V and 4 bases from J, with 9 bases between.

This clone was seen a handful of times. The chain's CDR3 is CASSFLPTASNEKLFF. The CDR3 DNA reads as TGTGCCAGCAGCTTTCTTCCGACAGCATCTAATGAAAAACTGTTTTTT. This chain uses TRBV7-9 with TRBJ1-4, with D possibly matching TRBD1 (5 bases). Per germline, CDR1 SEHNR and CDR2 FQNEAQ (reference sequence). The CDR3 runs to 16 residues. Trimming cost V 3 bases and J 3 bases, with 14 bases left between them. Looking up the rest from reference TRBV7-9 and TRBJ1-4 gives the full variable domain: DTGVSQNPRHKITKRGQNVTFRCDPISEHNRLYWYRQTLGQGPEFLTYFQNEAQLEKSRLLSDRFSAERPKGSFSTLEIQRTEQGDSAMYLCASSFLPTASNEKLFFGSGTQLSVL.

The gene calls are TRBV5-1 and TRBJ2-5; perhaps TRBD1 as D (5 bases). In germline, CDR1 is SGHRS, CDR2 YFSETQ. V lost 0 bases and J lost 7, with 13 bases in between. The CDR3 spans 14 residues. For the CDR3, the DNA is TGCGCCAGCAGCTTGGAGGTGGGAAGGGGGACCCAGTACTTC. It translates to CASSLEVGRGTQYF.

The rearrangement uses TRBV30 and TRBJ2-2, with a tentative D call TRBD2 (6 bases). Trimming took 4 bases from V and 1 from J, leaving 10 bases between them. Per the germline V gene, CDR1 is GTSNPN and CDR2 is SVGIG (reference sequence). The CDR3 consists of 14 residues. The CDR3 DNA follows: TGTGCCTGGATGGGCGGGAAGAACACCGGGGAGCTGTTTTTT. This codes for CAWMGGKNTGELFF. The whole variable domain, filled in from reference TRBV30 and TRBJ2-2, reads SQTIHQWPATLVQPVGSPLSLECTVEGTSNPNLYWYRQAAGRGLQLLFYSVGIGQISSEVPQNLSASRPQDRQFILSSKKLLLSDSGFYLCAWMGGKNTGELFFGEGSRLTVL.

This chain joins TRBV6-5 and TRBJ1-3; D remains ambiguous. The CDR3 is 16 residues long. Trimming removed 4 bases at V and 0 bases at J, with 13 bases between. The V gene's germline CDR1 is MNHEY and CDR2 SVGAGI. CDR3: CASSWEIIPSGNTIYF. CDR3 nucleotide sequence: TGTGCCAGCAGTTGGGAGATTATACCCTCTGGAAACACCATATATTTT.

The gene calls are TRBV7-9 and TRBJ2-7; tentatively, D is TRBD2 (6 bases). The CDR3 spans 16 residues. Trimming shortened V by 4 bases and J by 3 bases, and 19 bases separated the two germline ends. Germline lookup yields CDR1 SEHNR and CDR2 FQNEAQ (reference sequence). The CDR3 region has the DNA TGTGCCAGCAGCTCCAATACCGGGAGTGGAAGCTACGAGCAGTACTTC. Translation gives CASSSNTGSGSYEQYF.

The rearrangement uses TRBV27 and TRBJ1-2; TRBD1 matches 8 bases. Germline CDR1 reads MNHEY; CDR2 reads SMNVEV (reference sequence). CDR3 length: 13 amino acids. V dropped 6 bases and J dropped 8; count of bases not matched to a gene: 8. CDR3 sequence: CASSGQGIRGYTF. CDR3 bases: TGTGCCAGCAGCGGACAGGGAATACGAGGCTACACCTTC.

V usage is TRBV7-2 and J usage is TRBJ2-2, with no clear D. This CDR3 has 15 residues. Germline V gene data show CDR1 as SGHTA and CDR2 as FQGNSA. V dropped 5 bases and J dropped 3 bases, with 13 bases sitting between them. DNA of the CDR3: TGTGCCAGCAGCCCCACCGGGTCCTACACCGGGGAGCTGTTTTTT. Amino acids: CASSPTGSYTGELFF. Variable domain in full (rest from reference TRBV7-2 and TRBJ2-2): GAGVSQSPSNKVTEKGKDVELRCDPISGHTALYWYRQSLGQGLEFLIYFQGNSAPDKSGLPSDRFSAERTGGSVSTLTIQRTQQEDSAVYLCASSPTGSYTGELFFGEGSRLTVL.

J is TRBJ2-7 and V is TRBV4-3; 10 nucleotides agree with TRBD2. Germline CDR1 reads LGHNA; CDR2 reads YSLEER. This CDR3 comprises 15 residues. V was pared by 0 bases and J by 3 bases, with 2 bases of the junction left unmatched. The CDR3 nucleotides are TGCGCCAGCAGCCAAGAAACTAGCGGGGTCTACGAGCAGTACTTC. Amino acids: CASSQETSGVYEQYF.

The chain is built from TRBV9 and TRBJ2-6; D may be TRBD2 (6 bases). This CDR3 spans 18 amino acids. V shed 0 bases and J shed 0 bases, with 13 bases lying between them. CDR1 and CDR2 from the germline V gene are SGDLS and YYNGEE. The CDR3 loop reads CASSVGGTASSGANVLTF. The CDR3 nucleotides read TGTGCCAGCAGCGTAGGCGGGACGGCTAGCTCTGGGGCCAACGTCCTGACTTTC.